There are a few counts of the clone carrying this TCR beta chain. The sample belongs to a study of immune evolution from preneoplasia to lung adenocarcinoma. V dropped 1 base and J dropped 3 bases, with 6 bases sitting between them. The germline CDR1 and CDR2 sequences are SNHLY and FYNNEI. CDR3 length: 13 amino acids. Each case's diagnosis was confirmed by two pathologists on H&E. Method: immunoSEQ multiplex PCR; TCRdb's copy keeps in-frame clones and lacks some. Of fewer than 5,000 clones detected, more than 60% appear once; the ten largest clones hold about 8.2%. The clonotype comes from an older donor with lung adenocarcinoma. The chain carries TRBV2 and TRBJ1-1; D is ambiguous. Sequences were obtained from FFPE adjacent normal lung tissue. For the CDR3, the DNA is TGTGCCAGCAGTGAAGTGGAAGACACTGAAGCTTTCTTT. Amino acid sequence: CASSEVEDTEAFF.